The 7 T cell receptor beta chains presented below share a single source sample, sequenced in a study of shared clonotypes between healthy human individuals. The assay was immunoSEQ multiplex PCR, and TCRdb's table has in-frame clones only and misses some. The sample carries some 580,000 clones, nearly 98% recorded once. Only CD45RO-negative cells positively selected for CCR7 counted as naive CD8 cells, so terminally differentiated effector memory CD45RA+ cells were excluded. The specimen sequenced was naive CD8+ T cells sorted from blood. The receptors come from a man younger than 45 in good health.

As concerns this clone: At one of its ends the junction is not consistent with the germline gene, which may arise from a read error. V usage is TRBV2 and J usage is TRBJ2-7, with D hard to call. Germline assignment: CDR1 SNHLY and CDR2 FYNNEI. The CDR3 covers 14 residues. The DNA for the CDR3 is TGTGCCAGCAGTGAATTCGCTTTCCAGGCCGAGAAAAACTTC. Its protein is CASSEFAFQAEKNF.

This chain joins TRBV27 and TRBJ1-5; possible D gene TRBD1, 5 bases. The CDR3 loop spans 13 amino acids. The germline V and J ends were trimmed by 0 bases and 9 bases, with 9 bases remaining between them. Germline V gene data show CDR1 as MNHEY and CDR2 as SMNVEV (reference sequence). CDR3 loop: CASSLSGRGPQHF. Written as DNA, the CDR3 is TGTGCCAGCAGTTTATCAGGGAGGGGGCCCCAGCATTTT.

J is TRBJ1-4 and V is TRBV30, with no clear D. V was cut by 6 bases and J by 6 bases, with 11 bases left in between. Germline-derived CDR1 and CDR2 are GTSNPN and SVGIG (reference sequence). This CDR3 has 12 residues. CDR3 in amino acids: CACSLEDEKLFF. CDR3 coding DNA: TGTGCCTGCTCTTTGGAGGATGAAAAACTGTTTTTT.

The chain combines TRBV5-5 with TRBJ2-7, with TRBD2 as a possible D gene (7 bases). The CDR3 consists of 15 residues. The germline V and J ends were trimmed by 0 bases and 2 bases, with 12 bases remaining between them. From germline, CDR1 is SGHKS and CDR2 YYEKEE (reference sequence). The CDR3 DNA reads TGTGCCAGCAGCTTGGGCTCCGGGGGGCCCTACGAGCAGTACTTC. It yields the protein CASSLGSGGPYEQYF.

This clone was counted once. This chain joins TRBV7-9 and TRBJ2-6; no reliable D call. This CDR3 is built from 14 residues. Germline values: CDR1 SEHNR, CDR2 FQNEAQ (reference sequence). V dropped 2 bases and J dropped 2 bases, with 4 bases sitting between them. CDR3 in DNA: TGTGCCAGCAGCTTAACGGCTGGGGCCAACGTCCTGACTTTC. This codes for CASSLTAGANVLTF.

The chain combines TRBV14 with TRBJ1-2; 7 bases line up with TRBD1. Germline CDR1 SGHDN, CDR2 FVKESK. Unmatched junction bases numbered 6, after V lost 3 bases and J lost 8 bases. The CDR3 length is 13 residues. CDR3 in amino acids: CASSQRQGIGYTF. DNA of the CDR3: TGTGCCAGCAGCCAGAGACAGGGAATAGGCTACACCTTC. The full variable domain, with the rest looked up from reference TRBV14 and TRBJ1-2, is EAGVTQFPSHSVIEKGQTVTLRCDPISGHDNLYWYRRVMGKEIKFLLHFVKESKQDESGMPNNRFLAERTGGTYSTLKVQPAELEDSGVYFCASSQRQGIGYTFGSGTRLTVV.

The rearrangement uses TRBV28 and TRBJ2-7; 7 bases map to TRBD2. V was clipped by 1 base and J by 4 bases; unmatched bases: 13. CDR3 length: 17 amino acids. The germline CDR1 and CDR2 sequences are MDHEN and SYDVKM. This chain's CDR3 is CASSLLGSPGGGYEQYF. The CDR3 nucleotides are TGTGCCAGCAGTTTATTGGGTAGTCCGGGAGGTGGGTACGAGCAGTACTTC.